This record covers a single T cell receptor (beta chain). This entry comes from a study of blood T cell repertoires in COVID-19. Per the original data handling: Amplification of reference gene primers was used by the study to estimate nucleated cell counts. The table came from immunoSEQ multiplex PCR; TCRdb's copy has only in-frame clones and leaves some out. The DNA was the basis for D and trimming; V, J and clone size are from that table. The sample records 150,000 to 200,000 clones, around 85% being singletons. CDR1 is MDHEN and CDR2 is SYDVKM in the germline V gene. The CDR3 length is 16 residues. Trimming took off 7 bases at V and 4 bases at J, with 19 bases between the two ends.

The chain is built from TRBV28 and TRBJ2-2; D may be TRBD1 (6 bases). The sample was peripheral blood. The origin of this receptor is a human donor with acute or convalescent COVID-19. The donor label of this sample is uncertain. The CDR3 is CASTPPGQRRTGELFF. CDR3 DNA: TGTGCCAGCACCCCCCCTGGACAGCGGCGCACCGGGGAGCTGTTTTTT.